A selection of T cell receptor beta chains follows, all from one sample in a study of blood T cells in healthy people across ages. From the 5' RACE reads, TCRdb called clonotypes with MiXCR, one entry per CDR3 protein. The table records over a million distinct CDR3 sequences, around 55% of them present only once. Sequenced input: blood. The receptors shown here come from a man in his late teens or twenties in good health. CDR3s include the opening cysteine and the closing phenylalanine or tryptophan. The D gene is left open where the match is weak. Rows give clone size only sometimes, using once, few, many, or a class for an expanded clone.

D gene	V gene	clone size	J gene	CDR3 protein	CDR3 DNA
NA	TRBV29-1	few	TRBJ2-5	CSVDRRGYETQYF	TGCAGCGTTGACCGCCGAGGGTATGAGACCCAGTACTTC
NA	TRBV20-1	NA	TRBJ2-7	CSVPRTDTYEQYF	TGCAGTGTCCCCCGGACAGATACCTACGAGCAGTACTTC
TRBD1	TRBV6-5	NA	TRBJ2-7	CASSYSTSGQGAAQYF	TGTGCCAGCAGTTACTCTACTTCGGGACAGGGGGCAGCGCAGTACTTC
TRBD2	TRBV20-1	NA	TRBJ2-3	CSARDLASGRTDTQYF	TGCAGTGCTAGAGATCTAGCTAGCGGGAGAACAGATACGCAGTATTTT
NA	TRBV3-1	NA	TRBJ2-4	CASSQQLGQQYF	TGTGCCAGCAGCCAACAGCTAGGTCAGCAGTACTTC
TRBD1	TRBV20-1	NA	TRBJ2-7	CSPISRRDRVSYEQYF	TGCAGTCCAATCTCCCGCCGGGACAGGGTTTCCTACGAGCAGTACTTC
NA	TRBV6-6	once	TRBJ1-1	CASSYDTGEAFF	TGTGCCAGCAGTTACGATACAGGCGAAGCTTTCTTT
NA	TRBV7-9	NA	TRBJ1-1	CASSFSPVRTRRREAFF	TGTGCCAGCAGCTTTTCGCCAGTCAGAACAAGGCGTCGGGAAGCTTTCTTT
TRBD1	TRBV6-4	NA	TRBJ2-1	CASSPEGQEKFF	TGTGCCAGCAGTCCAGAGGGACAGGAGAAGTTCTTC
NA	TRBV29-1	few	TRBJ1-2	CSERDTYGYTF	TGCAGCGAACGGGACACCTATGGCTACACCTTC
TRBD1	TRBV28	NA	TRBJ2-7	CASRSDRGGWEQYF	TGTGCCAGCAGATCGGACAGGGGAGGTTGGGAGCAGTACTTC
TRBD2	TRBV4-2	NA	TRBJ2-3	CASSQESPSGGSSTDTQYF	TGTGCCAGCAGCCAAGAATCTCCTAGCGGGGGGTCTAGCACAGATACGCAGTATTTT
TRBD2	TRBV20-1	once	TRBJ2-3	CSAPKPGLAGGNADTQYF	TGCAGTGCTCCTAAGCCCGGACTAGCGGGAGGGAACGCAGATACGCAGTATTTT
NA	TRBV5-5	few	TRBJ1-5	CASSLVGGNSNQPQHF	TGTGCCAGCAGCTTGGTCGGGGGGAATAGCAATCAGCCCCAGCATTTT
NA	TRBV2	NA	TRBJ1-2	CASSEIPRDTNGYTF	TGTGCCAGCAGTGAAATCCCCCGGGACACGAATGGCTACACCTTC
NA	TRBV27	few	TRBJ2-1	CASSLYRSSYNEQFF	TGTGCCAGCAGTTTATACCGGAGCTCCTACAATGAGCAGTTCTTC
NA	TRBV7-9	NA	TRBJ2-5	CASQRVQKSEETQYF	TGTGCCAGCCAGCGGGTACAGAAATCTGAAGAGACCCAGTACTTC
NA	TRBV6-1	once	TRBJ2-5	CASSEAWRRGETQYF	TGTGCCAGCAGTGAAGCTTGGCGAAGGGGAGAGACCCAGTACTTC
NA	TRBV6-2/TRBV6-3	NA	TRBJ2-1	CATSRGGNGEQFF	TGTGCCACGTCAAGGGGGGGTAACGGTGAGCAGTTCTTC
TRBD1	TRBV20-1	NA	TRBJ1-5	CSATGQGGQPQHF	TGCAGTGCGACCGGACAGGGAGGACAGCCCCAGCATTTT
NA	TRBV12-3/TRBV12-4	few	TRBJ1-2	CASSFWVRGDYGYTF	TGTGCCAGCAGTTTCTGGGTCAGAGGCGACTATGGCTACACCTTC
NA	TRBV7-2	few	TRBJ2-5	CASSLAYMETQYF	TGTGCCAGCAGCTTAGCCTACATGGAGACCCAGTACTTC
TRBD2	TRBV5-1	many	TRBJ2-1	CASSLAAGGYNEQFF	TGCGCCAGCAGCTTGGCTGCGGGGGGGTACAATGAGCAGTTCTTC
NA	TRBV29-1	few	TRBJ2-7	CSVSSAELAAYEQYF	TGCAGCGTTAGTTCAGCGGAGTTAGCAGCCTACGAGCAGTACTTC
TRBD1	TRBV29-1	NA	TRBJ2-7	CSVLTRQGGRYEQYF	TGCAGCGTTCTTACCAGACAGGGGGGACGGTACGAGCAGTACTTC
NA	TRBV7-9	few	TRBJ2-3	CASSLAGGLDTQYF	TGTGCCAGCAGCTTAGCGGGGGGCTTGGATACGCAGTATTTT
NA	TRBV15	once	TRBJ2-3	CATSREGDLTQYF	TGTGCCACCAGCAGAGAGGGGGACCTTACGCAGTATTTT
NA	TRBV29-1	NA	TRBJ1-1	CSVGWTLNTEAFF	TGCAGCGTTGGATGGACCTTGAACACTGAAGCTTTCTTT
NA	TRBV4-3	NA	TRBJ2-3	CASSGTPRQGTDTQYF	TGCGCCAGCAGCGGAACCCCCCGACAGGGCACAGATACGCAGTATTTT
NA	TRBV3-1	NA	TRBJ2-5	CASSPGEVTQYF	TGTGCCAGCAGCCCTGGGGAGGTGACCCAGTACTTC
TRBD1	TRBV7-6	few	TRBJ2-7	CASSEQGAEQYF	TGTGCCAGTAGCGAACAGGGGGCCGAGCAGTACTTC
NA	TRBV3-1	NA	TRBJ2-1	CASRTSDYNEQFF	TGTGCCAGCAGGACTAGTGACTACAATGAGCAGTTCTTC
NA	TRBV20-1	NA	TRBJ2-1	CSARGTILNEQFF	TGCAGTGCTAGAGGGACTATTTTAAATGAGCAGTTCTTC
TRBD2	TRBV4-3	NA	TRBJ2-5	CASSLQAGAETQYF	TGCGCCAGCAGCCTTCAAGCGGGGGCAGAGACCCAGTACTTC
TRBD1	TRBV29-1	NA	TRBJ2-3	CSVLPSGQGGCTQYF	TGCAGCGTTCTCCCATCGGGACAGGGTGGTTGTACGCAGTATTTT
TRBD1	TRBV18	NA	TRBJ2-3	CASSPPGTGVDTQYF	TGTGCCAGCTCACCACCGGGAACAGGGGTAGATACGCAGTATTTT
NA	TRBV21-1	NA	TRBJ2-7	CASSKAPGGRAYEQYF	TGTGCCAGCAGCAAAGCGCCGGGCGGGAGGGCGTACGAGCAGTACTTC
NA	TRBV7-9	NA	TRBJ2-3	CVSSLRVDEGWADTQYF	TGTGTCAGCAGCTTAAGGGTCGACGAAGGGTGGGCAGATACGCAGTATTTT
NA	TRBV4-2	few	TRBJ1-1	CASSQDQGFQTEAFF	TGTGCCAGCAGCCAAGATCAGGGGTTTCAAACTGAAGCTTTCTTT
NA	TRBV6-5	few	TRBJ2-3	CASRGAQSQYF	TGTGCCAGTCGGGGGGCACAGTCGCAGTATTTT
NA	TRBV7-2	NA	TRBJ1-1	CASSLSGTMREAFF	TGTGCCAGCAGCTTATCGGGAACCATGCGGGAAGCTTTCTTT
TRBD1	TRBV6-6	NA	TRBJ2-7	CASSPGTGTSEQYF	TGTGCCAGCAGCCCCGGGACAGGAACTTCCGAGCAGTACTTC